The sequence of this T cell receptor beta chain was determined in a study of T-cell memory formation after mild COVID-19. The CDR3 covers 13 residues. The germline V gene has CDR1 SNHLY and CDR2 FYNNEI. V lost 4 bases to trimming and J lost 6 bases; unmatched junction nucleotides: 3. TCRdb called the 5' RACE reads again in MiXCR, with one record for every CDR3 protein. Among around 200,000 distinct CDR3 sequences listed, 16% were seen once. The origin of this receptor is an adult woman who had mild COVID-19 (a few samples of this study predate the infection). Cell type and time point are not known. The chain uses TRBV2 and TRBJ2-3; 8 nucleotides agree with TRBD2. Sequenced sample: PBMCs or a T cell subset sorted from them (not recorded which). The CDR3 spells CASSAGGQDTQYF. CDR3 in DNA: TGTGCCAGCAGTGCGGGGGGGCAGGATACGCAGTATTTT. The entire variable domain, with the rest obtained from reference TRBV2 and TRBJ2-3, is as follows: EPEVTQTPSHQVTQMGQEVILRCVPISNHLYFYWYRQILGQKVEFLVSFYNNEISEKSEIFDDQFSVERPDGSNFTLKIRSTKLEDSAMYFCASSAGGQDTQYFGPGTRLTVL.